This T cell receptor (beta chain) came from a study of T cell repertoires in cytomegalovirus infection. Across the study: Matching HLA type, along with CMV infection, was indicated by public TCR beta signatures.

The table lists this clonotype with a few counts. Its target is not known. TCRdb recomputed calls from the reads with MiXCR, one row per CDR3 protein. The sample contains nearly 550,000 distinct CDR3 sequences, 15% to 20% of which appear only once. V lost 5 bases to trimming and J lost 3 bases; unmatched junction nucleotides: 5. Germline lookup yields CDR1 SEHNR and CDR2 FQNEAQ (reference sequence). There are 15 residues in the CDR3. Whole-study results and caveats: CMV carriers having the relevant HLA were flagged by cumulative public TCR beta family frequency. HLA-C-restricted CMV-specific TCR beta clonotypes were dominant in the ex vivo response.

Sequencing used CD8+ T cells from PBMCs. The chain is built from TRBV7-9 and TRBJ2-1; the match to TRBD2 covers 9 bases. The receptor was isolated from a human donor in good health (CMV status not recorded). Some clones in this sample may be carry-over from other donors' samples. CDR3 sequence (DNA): TGTGCCAGCAGCCGAAAGACTAGCGGCTACAATGAGCAGTTCTTC. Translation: CASSRKTSGYNEQFF.